These 10 T cell receptor beta chains were all obtained from the same sample, sequenced in a study of blood T cell repertoires in COVID-19. Generated by immunoSEQ multiplex PCR, the TCRdb table keeps only in-frame clones and is missing some. The sample has some 130,000 clones; around three quarters are singletons. Sequencing used peripheral blood. Every receptor here comes from a man older than 75 with acute or convalescent COVID-19.

V and J are TRBV7-2 and TRBJ2-7; the D gene is possibly TRBD1 (6 bases). The CDR3 consists of 16 residues. Per germline, CDR1 SGHTA and CDR2 FQGNSA. V was shortened by 1 base and J by 1 base, with 14 bases between the two germline ends. Written as DNA, the CDR3 is TGTGCCAGCAGCTTAGACAGGGATCGGATTTCCTACGAGCAGTACTTC. Amino acid sequence: CASSLDRDRISYEQYF.

The chain joins TRBV7-6 to TRBJ2-7, with 7 bases identical to TRBD2. V shed 5 bases, J shed 7 bases, and the junction held 2 bases outside the gene matches. The CDR3 runs 11 residues. The germline V gene has CDR1 SGHVS and CDR2 FNYEAQ. This chain's CDR3 is CASSGSGEQYF. DNA of the CDR3: TGTGCCAGCAGCGGTAGCGGGGAGCAGTACTTC. The entire variable domain, with the rest obtained from reference TRBV7-6 and TRBJ2-7, is as follows: GAGVSQSPRYKVTKRGQDVALRCDPISGHVSLYWYRQALGQGPEFLTYFNYEAQQDKSGLPNDRFSAERPEGSISTLTIQRTEQRDSAMYRCASSGSGEQYFGPGTRLTVT.

The rearrangement links TRBV2 to TRBJ1-3; tentatively, D is TRBD1 (6 bases). Germline-derived CDR1 and CDR2 are SNHLY and FYNNEI. The CDR3 loop spans 14 amino acids. Trimming took 4 bases from V and 4 from J, leaving 11 bases between them. DNA of the CDR3: TGTGCCAGCAGTGGGGGGCAGTCCGGAAACACCATATATTTT. This translates into CASSGGQSGNTIYF.

The genes are TRBV6-1 and TRBJ2-7, with TRBD1 matching over 8 bases. The V segment lost 3 bases and the J segment 1 base; nucleotides outside the gene matches: 11. The CDR3 consists of 17 residues. Germline V lookup: CDR1 MNHNS, CDR2 SASEGT. The CDR3 loop reads CASSDPGQDRFSYEQYF. In DNA form, the CDR3 reads TGTGCCAGCAGTGACCCGGGACAGGACCGTTTTTCCTACGAGCAGTACTTC.

The J gene is TRBJ2-3, the V gene TRBV4-2; D might be TRBD2 (7 bases). V was pared by 0 bases and J by 5 bases, with 15 bases between. Germline values: CDR1 LGHNA, CDR2 YNFKEQ. The CDR3 runs to 16 residues. CDR3 loop: CASSQDIRGAKDTQYF. CDR3 DNA sequence: TGTGCCAGCAGCCAAGATATTCGGGGGGCTAAAGATACGCAGTATTTT.

The genes are TRBV18 and TRBJ1-1; D unclear. The CDR3 has 15 residues. V lost 3 bases to trimming and J lost 5 bases, with 16 bases between them. Germline V gives CDR1 KGHSH, CDR2 LQKENI. This CDR3 reads CASSPTEGGGTEAFF. CDR3 bases: TGTGCCAGCTCACCCACAGAGGGAGGTGGTACTGAAGCTTTCTTT.

V usage is TRBV7-2 and J usage is TRBJ1-2; 8 nucleotides align to TRBD1. With V trimmed by 4 bases and J by 5 bases, 15 bases remained unmatched. The CDR3 length is 17 residues. Germline values: CDR1 SGHTA, CDR2 FQGNSA. The chain's CDR3 is CASSSSKQGVSVYGYTF. CDR3 sequence (DNA): TGTGCCAGCAGCTCCTCCAAACAGGGGGTTTCCGTGTATGGCTACACCTTC.

This chain connects TRBV7-2 to TRBJ2-1, with 9 bases that match TRBD1. The CDR3 is 13 residues long. Germline V gene sequence: CDR1 SGHTA, CDR2 FQGNSA. V was clipped by 1 base and J by 14 bases; unmatched bases: 6. This CDR3 reads CASSLVRDRVKFF. The CDR3, as DNA: TGTGCCAGCAGCTTAGTGCGGGACAGGGTAAAGTTCTTC.

The V call is TRBV18, the J call TRBJ2-2; TRBD1 aligns across 9 bases. The V gene's germline CDR1 is KGHSH and CDR2 LQKENI. Unmatched junction bases numbered 4, after V lost 3 bases and J lost 5 bases. The CDR3 consists of 15 residues. The CDR3 is CASSPGQGHTGELFF. CDR3 sequence (DNA): TGTGCCAGCTCACCGGGACAGGGACATACCGGGGAGCTGTTTTTT.

The chain joins TRBV9 to TRBJ1-2; D might be TRBD1 (6 bases). V was trimmed by 4 bases and J by 8 bases, leaving 21 bases between them. The CDR3 runs to 15 residues. The germline V gene encodes CDR1 SGDLS and CDR2 YYNGEE. In DNA form, the CDR3 reads TGTGCCAGCAGCCCCCAACCGACAGGCCTGTGGGGCTACACCTTC. Translation: CASSPQPTGLWGYTF.